The source of this TCR beta chain is a study of T cells in Graves' hyperthyroidism and ophthalmopathy. Findings and limits, study-wide: The model foresaw ophthalmopathy a median roughly 6 months prior to onset.

A NOSPECS grade of at least 4, a Clinical Activity Score of at least 3 and duration under 3 months were recorded in ophthalmopathy patients. Reasons for excluding patients were uncontrolled infection, other autoimmune disease, pregnancy or lactation. The diagnoses drew upon clinical symptoms, serum thyroxine and TRAb, thyroid ultrasound and orbital computed tomography. The CDR3 spans 13 residues. Deletions cut 6 bases from V and 2 bases from J, with 10 bases between. Germline V gene data show CDR1 as LNHDA and CDR2 as SQIVND (reference sequence). In the case of this clonotype: Its antigen is not identified.

TCR beta CDR3 sequences were amplified from RNA transcripts. A set of HTBI primers served as the primers for a first-round RT-PCR of the TCR CDR3. Each CDR3 protein gets one entry after TCRdb re-called the multiplex PCR reads with MiXCR. The sample holds hundreds of thousands of distinct CDR3 sequences; around 21% are singletons and the top ten take 30% to 40%. Sample: blood. The chain couples TRBV19 to TRBJ2-5; D remains unclear. The TCR originated in a man in his thirties or forties with Graves' ophthalmopathy. Written as DNA, the CDR3 is TGTGCCAGTAGGCCGAACCTACAAGAGACCCAGTACTTC. Translation gives CASRPNLQETQYF.